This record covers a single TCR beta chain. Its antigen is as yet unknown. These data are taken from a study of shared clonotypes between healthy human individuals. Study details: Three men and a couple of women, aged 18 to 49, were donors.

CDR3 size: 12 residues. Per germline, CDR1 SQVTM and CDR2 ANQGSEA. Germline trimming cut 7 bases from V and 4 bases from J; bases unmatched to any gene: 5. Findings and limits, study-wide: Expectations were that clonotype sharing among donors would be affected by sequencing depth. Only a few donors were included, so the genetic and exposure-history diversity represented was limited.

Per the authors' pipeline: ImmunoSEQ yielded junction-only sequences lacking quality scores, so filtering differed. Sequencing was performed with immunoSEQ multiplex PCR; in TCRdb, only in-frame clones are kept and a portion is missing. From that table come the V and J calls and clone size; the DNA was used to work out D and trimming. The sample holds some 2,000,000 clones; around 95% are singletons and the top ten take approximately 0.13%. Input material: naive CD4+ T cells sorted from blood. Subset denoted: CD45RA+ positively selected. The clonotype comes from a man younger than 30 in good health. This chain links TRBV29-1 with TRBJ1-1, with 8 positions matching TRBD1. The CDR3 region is CSATGGGTEAFF. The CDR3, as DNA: TGCAGCGCAACAGGGGGGGGCACTGAAGCTTTCTTT.